The rows below give T cell receptor beta chains drawn from one sample of a study of blood T cell repertoires in COVID-19. Sequencing used immunoSEQ multiplex PCR; TCRdb keeps in-frame clones, though not all of them. The data show 200,000 or so clones, with approximately 80% seen just once and 1.8% held by the top ten. Material: PBMCs or T cells enriched from blood (not recorded which). The receptors originated from a man aged 55-75 years who had recovered from COVID-19. CDR3s include the opening cysteine and the closing phenylalanine or tryptophan. The order of the fields is V gene, clone size, J gene, D gene, CDR3 protein, CDR3 DNA. The D gene is left open where the match is weak. The listing skips clone size in some rows; elsewhere it reads once, few, many or a size class.

v_gene: TRBV30
abundance: .
j_gene: TRBJ1-5
d_gene: TRBD1
CDR3aa: CAWSVQGGNQPQHF
CDR3nt: TGTGCCTGGAGTGTACAGGGGGGGAATCAGCCCCAGCATTTT

v_gene: TRBV7-9
abundance: .
j_gene: TRBJ1-4
d_gene: .
CDR3aa: CASSLGYGRDNEKLFF
CDR3nt: TGTGCCAGCAGCTTAGGATATGGTAGAGATAATGAAAAACTGTTTTTT

v_gene: TRBV2
abundance: .
j_gene: TRBJ2-7
d_gene: .
CDR3aa: CASSAPFRVEQYF
CDR3nt: TGTGCCAGCAGCGCACCCTTCAGGGTTGAGCAGTACTTC

v_gene: TRBV4-2
abundance: .
j_gene: TRBJ1-2
d_gene: .
CDR3aa: CASSQEPERGSDGYTF
CDR3nt: TGTGCCAGCAGCCAAGAACCCGAGAGGGGGTCGGATGGCTACACCTTC

v_gene: TRBV7-9
abundance: .
j_gene: TRBJ2-5
d_gene: .
CDR3aa: CASSLDRVLGETQYF
CDR3nt: TGTGCCAGCAGCTTAGACAGGGTATTGGGAGAGACCCAGTACTTC

v_gene: TRBV11-2
abundance: few
j_gene: TRBJ2-7
d_gene: .
CDR3aa: CASSSSRVESYEQYF
CDR3nt: TGTGCCAGCAGCTCTTCCCGGGTAGAGTCCTACGAGCAGTACTTC

v_gene: TRBV5-1
abundance: .
j_gene: TRBJ2-7
d_gene: .
CDR3aa: CASSLAAGPYEQYF
CDR3nt: TGCGCCAGCAGCTTGGCTGCGGGACCCTACGAGCAGTACTTC

v_gene: TRBV11-3
abundance: .
j_gene: TRBJ1-1
d_gene: .
CDR3aa: CASSEARGWTEAFF
CDR3nt: TGTGCCAGCAGCGAAGCCAGGGGTTGGACTGAAGCTTTCTTT

v_gene: TRBV7-8
abundance: once
j_gene: TRBJ1-2
d_gene: TRBD1
CDR3aa: CASSADRGGMDGYTF
CDR3nt: TGTGCCAGCAGCGCAGACAGGGGAGGGATGGATGGCTACACCTTC

v_gene: TRBV7-8
abundance: .
j_gene: TRBJ1-3
d_gene: .
CDR3aa: CASSFNRDTGNTIYF
CDR3nt: TGTGCCAGCAGCTTTAACAGGGACACTGGAAACACCATATATTTT

v_gene: TRBV7-7
abundance: .
j_gene: TRBJ2-6
d_gene: .
CDR3aa: CASSFGGSGANVLTF
CDR3nt: TGTGCTAGCAGCTTTGGAGGATCTGGGGCCAACGTCCTGACTTTC

v_gene: TRBV24-1
abundance: .
j_gene: TRBJ2-7
d_gene: TRBD1
CDR3aa: CATSDRSGGDEQYF
CDR3nt: TGTGCCACCAGTGATAGGTCAGGGGGAGACGAGCAGTACTTC

v_gene: TRBV6-5
abundance: few
j_gene: TRBJ2-5
d_gene: TRBD2
CDR3aa: CASTTSGGKTQYF
CDR3nt: TGTGCCAGCACCACTAGCGGGGGAAAGACCCAGTACTTC

v_gene: TRBV3-1/TRBV3-2
abundance: .
j_gene: TRBJ1-2
d_gene: TRBD1
CDR3aa: CASSQGQGARGYTF
CDR3nt: TGTGCCAGCAGCCAAGGACAGGGGGCGAGAGGCTACACCTTC

v_gene: TRBV18
abundance: .
j_gene: TRBJ1-6
d_gene: TRBD1
CDR3aa: CASSLGQGDSPLHF
CDR3nt: TGTGCCAGCTCACTCGGACAGGGTGATTCACCCCTCCACTTT

v_gene: TRBV5-8
abundance: .
j_gene: TRBJ1-5
d_gene: TRBD1
CDR3aa: CASSPGTGAQPQHF
CDR3nt: TGTGCCAGCAGCCCTGGGACAGGGGCTCAGCCCCAGCATTTT

v_gene: TRBV7-2
abundance: .
j_gene: TRBJ1-1
d_gene: .
CDR3aa: CASSLTAGDTEAFF
CDR3nt: TGTGCCAGCAGCTTAACCGCCGGGGACACTGAAGCTTTCTTT

v_gene: TRBV12-5
abundance: .
j_gene: TRBJ1-5
d_gene: .
CDR3aa: CASAKRQGNNQPQHF
CDR3nt: TGTGCTAGTGCCAAACGGCAGGGGAACAATCAGCCCCAGCATTTT

v_gene: TRBV18
abundance: .
j_gene: TRBJ1-3
d_gene: .
CDR3aa: CASSPQGVPSGNTIYF
CDR3nt: TGTGCCAGCTCACCACAGGGGGTCCCCTCTGGAAACACCATATATTTT

v_gene: TRBV27
abundance: .
j_gene: TRBJ2-1
d_gene: TRBD1
CDR3aa: CASSLGQGVGGPFF
CDR3nt: TGTGCCAGCAGTTTGGGGCAGGGGGTTGGCGGGCCGTTCTTC

v_gene: TRBV6-5
abundance: .
j_gene: TRBJ1-2
d_gene: TRBD1
CDR3aa: CASKTGGGGYTF
CDR3nt: TGTGCCAGCAAAACAGGGGGCGGTGGCTACACCTTC

v_gene: TRBV6-5
abundance: .
j_gene: TRBJ1-2
d_gene: TRBD1
CDR3aa: CASRTTGGANYGYTF
CDR3nt: TGTGCCAGCAGGACGACAGGGGGAGCTAACTATGGCTACACCTTC

v_gene: TRBV6-4
abundance: .
j_gene: TRBJ2-2
d_gene: TRBD1
CDR3aa: CASRQGETGELFF
CDR3nt: TGTGCCAGCCGACAGGGGGAGACCGGGGAGCTGTTTTTT

v_gene: TRBV6-2/TRBV6-3
abundance: .
j_gene: TRBJ2-3
d_gene: TRBD2
CDR3aa: CASSYRSGGDTQYF
CDR3nt: TGTGCCAGCAGTTACCGGTCGGGGGGAGATACGCAGTATTTT

v_gene: TRBV21-1
abundance: .
j_gene: TRBJ2-2
d_gene: .
CDR3aa: CATGGWTRGAGELFF
CDR3nt: TGTGCCACCGGGGGTTGGACCAGGGGGGCCGGGGAGCTGTTTTTT

v_gene: TRBV7-2
abundance: once
j_gene: TRBJ1-1
d_gene: .
CDR3aa: CASSHATGAEAFF
CDR3nt: TGTGCCAGCAGTCATGCGACAGGAGCTGAAGCTTTCTTT

v_gene: TRBV6-2/TRBV6-3
abundance: .
j_gene: TRBJ1-5
d_gene: TRBD1
CDR3aa: CASSLDRDRGGPQHF
CDR3nt: TGTGCCAGCAGCCTCGATAGGGACAGGGGGGGTCCCCAGCATTTT

v_gene: TRBV29-1
abundance: .
j_gene: TRBJ1-1
d_gene: .
CDR3aa: CSVRLDTEAFF
CDR3nt: TGCAGCGTTCGGTTGGACACTGAAGCTTTCTTT

v_gene: TRBV5-1
abundance: .
j_gene: TRBJ2-3
d_gene: TRBD1
CDR3aa: CASSPVDRVSTDTQYF
CDR3nt: TGCGCCAGCAGCCCGGTAGACAGGGTGAGCACAGATACGCAGTATTTT

v_gene: TRBV11-2
abundance: .
j_gene: TRBJ2-5
d_gene: TRBD2
CDR3aa: CASRSSWGGETQYF
CDR3nt: TGTGCCAGCAGATCTAGCTGGGGGGGAGAGACCCAGTACTTC

v_gene: TRBV4-3
abundance: .
j_gene: TRBJ1-2
d_gene: TRBD1
CDR3aa: CASSHSFLMGRGNGYTF
CDR3nt: TGCGCCAGCAGTCACTCCTTTTTGATGGGCAGGGGGAATGGCTACACCTTC

v_gene: TRBV9
abundance: .
j_gene: TRBJ2-7
d_gene: TRBD1
CDR3aa: CASSVTRGSLEQYF
CDR3nt: TGTGCCAGCAGCGTAACCAGGGGGAGTCTCGAGCAGTACTTC